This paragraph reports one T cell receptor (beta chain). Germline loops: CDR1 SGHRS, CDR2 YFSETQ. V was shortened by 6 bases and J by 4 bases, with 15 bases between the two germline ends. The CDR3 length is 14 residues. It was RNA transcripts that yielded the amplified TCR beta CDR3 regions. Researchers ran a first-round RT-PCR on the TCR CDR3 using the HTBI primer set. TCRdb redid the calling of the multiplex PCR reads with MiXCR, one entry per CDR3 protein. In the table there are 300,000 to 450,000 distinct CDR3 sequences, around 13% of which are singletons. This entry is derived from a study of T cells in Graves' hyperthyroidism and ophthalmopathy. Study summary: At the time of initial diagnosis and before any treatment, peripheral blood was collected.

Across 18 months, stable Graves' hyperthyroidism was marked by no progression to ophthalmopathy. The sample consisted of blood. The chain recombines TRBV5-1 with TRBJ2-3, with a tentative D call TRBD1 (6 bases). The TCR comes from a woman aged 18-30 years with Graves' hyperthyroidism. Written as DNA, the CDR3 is TGCGCCAGCACCACAGGGAACATTGCAGATACGCAGTATTTT. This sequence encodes CASTTGNIADTQYF.